This TCR beta chain was observed in a study of shared clonotypes between healthy human individuals. The germline CDR1 and CDR2 sequences are MDHEN and SYDVKM. This CDR3 is 13 amino acids long. Deletions cut 6 bases from V and 7 bases from J, with 16 bases between. Sequenced by immunoSEQ multiplex PCR; TCRdb stores in-frame clones only, minus some. The sample contains approximately 590,000 clones, around 95% of which appear only once. Naive CD8 cells were CD45RO-negative, positively selected for CCR7, excluding terminally differentiated effector memory CD45RA+ cells. Sequenced input: naive CD8+ T cells sorted from blood. The rearrangement uses TRBV28 and TRBJ2-7; maybe TRBD2 (5 bases). The receptor's source is a woman younger than 45 in good health. The CDR3 DNA sequence: TGTGCCAGCAGACAACCGGACTTAGAAGAGCAGTACTTC. This codes for CASRQPDLEEQYF.